Listed below are T cell receptor beta chains from one sample, sequenced in a study of blood T cell repertoires in COVID-19. Repertoires were generated with immunoSEQ multiplex PCR, while TCRdb's copy carries only in-frame clones and drops some. Seen here are about 100,000 clones, about 87% observed once, and the top ten hold around 10%. Material: peripheral blood. All receptors come from a man older than 75 with acute or convalescent COVID-19. CDR3s include the opening cysteine and the closing phenylalanine or tryptophan. The D gene is left open where the match is weak. Size is omitted from some rows. Given values are once, few, many or a class for expanded clones.

TRBV19	TRBJ1-2	.	TRBD1	CASIPRDRVTYGYTF	TGTGCCAGTATACCCCGGGACAGGGTTACCTATGGCTACACCTTC
TRBV19	TRBJ2-7	.	TRBD1	CASSDRGRFYEQYF	TGTGCCAGTTCGGACAGGGGACGATTCTACGAGCAGTACTTC
TRBV20-1	TRBJ2-3	.	.	CSASAESTDTQYF	TGCAGTGCTAGTGCGGAGAGCACAGATACGCAGTATTTT
TRBV11-2	TRBJ1-1	.	.	CASSLAGGNTEAFF	TGTGCCAGCAGCTTAGCGGGGGGGAACACTGAAGCTTTCTTT
TRBV27	TRBJ1-1	few	.	CASRIGQGIAEAFF	TGTGCCAGCAGGATAGGTCAGGGGATCGCTGAAGCTTTCTTT
TRBV28	TRBJ1-1	once	.	CASSLTENTEAFF	TGTGCCAGCAGTTTGACAGAGAACACTGAAGCTTTCTTT
TRBV7-9	TRBJ1-1	.	.	CASRDDRLNTEAFF	TGTGCCAGCAGGGATGACAGGCTGAACACTGAAGCTTTCTTT
TRBV6-1	TRBJ1-4	.	TRBD1	CASSDRDRGKEGELFF	TGTGCCAGCAGTGACCGGGACAGGGGGAAAGAGGGGGAACTGTTTTTT
TRBV5-1	TRBJ1-1	.	.	CASSQQEPNTEAFF	TGCGCCAGCAGCCAACAAGAACCCAACACTGAAGCTTTCTTT
TRBV5-1	TRBJ2-7	.	.	CASREAGGLSEQYF	TGCGCCAGCAGGGAAGCGGGCGGCTTGTCCGAGCAGTACTTC
TRBV19	TRBJ2-3	.	TRBD2	CASSPSGASTDTQYF	TGTGCCAGTAGTCCTAGCGGGGCTAGCACAGATACGCAGTATTTT
TRBV28	TRBJ2-7	.	.	CASSLGEVRGHYEQYF	TGTGCCAGCAGTTTAGGGGAGGTGCGGGGGCACTACGAGCAGTACTTC
TRBV7-4	TRBJ2-5	.	.	CASSLKPKGSQETQYF	TGTGCCAGCAGCTTAAAGCCCAAGGGGTCCCAAGAGACCCAGTACTTC
TRBV28	TRBJ1-2	.	.	CASSPSGGRNYGYTF	TGTGCCAGCAGTCCCTCGGGTGGCAGAAACTATGGCTACACCTTC
TRBV6-4	TRBJ1-2	once	.	CASSDSIGGRYGYTF	TGTGCCAGCAGTGACTCGATCGGGGGGAGGTATGGCTACACCTTC
TRBV6-5	TRBJ2-3	.	.	CASALTEGRADTQYF	TGTGCCAGCGCATTAACGGAGGGCCGAGCAGATACGCAGTATTTT
TRBV6-5	TRBJ2-7	.	TRBD1	CASSRQGSSYEQYF	TGTGCCAGCAGTAGACAGGGAAGCTCCTACGAGCAGTACTTC
TRBV6-6	TRBJ1-5	.	.	CASSWFGGSNQPQHF	TGTGCCAGCAGTTGGTTCGGGGGGAGCAATCAGCCCCAGCATTTT
TRBV3-1/TRBV3-2	TRBJ1-1	.	TRBD1	CASSQGGTGGQAFF	TGTGCCAGCAGCCAAGGGGGGACAGGGGGCCAAGCTTTCTTT
TRBV11-2	TRBJ2-7	.	.	CASSLAQYYEQYF	TGTGCCAGCAGCTTAGCACAGTACTACGAGCAGTACTTC
TRBV21-1	TRBJ2-3	.	.	CASRSRSTDTQYF	TGTGCCAGCAGGAGCAGGAGCACAGATACGCAGTATTTT
TRBV20-1	TRBJ2-3	.	.	CSAPITDTQYF	TGCAGTGCTCCAATCACAGATACGCAGTATTTT
TRBV19	TRBJ1-4	.	TRBD1	CASATGGREKLFF	TGTGCCAGTGCCACAGGGGGAAGAGAAAAACTGTTTTTT
TRBV4-1	TRBJ2-2	.	TRBD1	CASSQRDRGPSGTGELFF	TGCGCCAGCAGCCAACGAGACAGGGGGCCCTCAGGCACCGGGGAGCTGTTTTTT
TRBV19	TRBJ2-1	.	TRBD2	CATAGGTSYNEQFF	TGTGCCACAGCGGGAGGGACCTCCTACAATGAGCAGTTCTTC
TRBV18	TRBJ2-7	.	TRBD1	CASSLDRVSENEQYF	TGTGCCAGCTCATTGGACAGGGTTTCGGAAAACGAGCAGTACTTC
TRBV9	TRBJ1-5	.	TRBD1	CASSVGQGKGPQHF	TGTGCCAGCAGCGTAGGACAGGGCAAAGGGCCCCAGCATTTT
TRBV23-1	TRBJ2-7	.	.	CASTWTGRGYYEQYF	TGCGCCAGCACCTGGACAGGGAGGGGTTACTACGAGCAGTACTTC
TRBV27	TRBJ1-2	.	TRBD1	CASSPWDRGFGYTF	TGTGCCAGCAGTCCCTGGGACAGGGGCTTTGGCTACACCTTC
TRBV5-1	TRBJ2-3	.	TRBD2	CASSLTSGGRTDTQYF	TGCGCCAGCAGCTTGACTAGCGGGGGGCGCACAGATACGCAGTATTTT
TRBV29-1	TRBJ2-3	.	.	CSVVMYEDTQYF	TGCAGCGTTGTAATGTATGAGGATACGCAGTATTTT
TRBV28	TRBJ2-3	.	.	CANSKGSLGTDTQYF	TGTGCCAACTCCAAAGGGAGTTTGGGCACAGATACGCAGTATTTT
TRBV18	TRBJ2-1	.	.	CASSPPGNQVMNEQFF	TGTGCCAGCTCACCACCGGGTAATCAGGTAATGAATGAGCAGTTCTTC
TRBV11-2	TRBJ2-5	.	TRBD1	CASSLVGRGQETQYF	TGTGCCAGCAGCTTAGTCGGCAGGGGGCAAGAGACCCAGTACTTC
TRBV6-1	TRBJ2-1	.	.	CASSEIVQIEQFF	TGTGCCAGCAGTGAAATAGTACAGATAGAGCAGTTCTTC
TRBV5-1	TRBJ2-2	.	TRBD1	CASSFSGQGAGELFF	TGCGCCAGCAGCTTCAGTGGACAGGGGGCCGGGGAGCTGTTTTTT
TRBV4-1	TRBJ1-2	.	TRBD1	CASSQRWDSLLLYGYTF	TGCGCCAGCAGCCAACGATGGGACAGCCTTCTTCTCTATGGCTACACCTTC
TRBV5-8	TRBJ1-5	.	TRBD1	CASSLGQGDQPQHF	TGTGCCAGCAGCTTGGGACAGGGGGATCAGCCCCAGCATTTT
TRBV18	TRBJ2-6	.	.	CASSPLNSGANVLTF	TGTGCCAGCTCACCCCTTAACTCTGGGGCCAACGTCCTGACTTTC
TRBV19	TRBJ2-5	.	.	CASRSIGGTQETQYF	TGTGCCAGTAGATCTATCGGGGGGACACAAGAGACCCAGTACTTC
TRBV10-1	TRBJ1-1	.	.	CASSLARGNTEAFF	TGCGCCAGCAGTCTGGCTCGGGGGAACACTGAAGCTTTCTTT
TRBV11-2	TRBJ2-1	once	.	CASSPLRTAYNEQFF	TGTGCCAGCAGCCCCCTAAGGACAGCGTACAATGAGCAGTTCTTC